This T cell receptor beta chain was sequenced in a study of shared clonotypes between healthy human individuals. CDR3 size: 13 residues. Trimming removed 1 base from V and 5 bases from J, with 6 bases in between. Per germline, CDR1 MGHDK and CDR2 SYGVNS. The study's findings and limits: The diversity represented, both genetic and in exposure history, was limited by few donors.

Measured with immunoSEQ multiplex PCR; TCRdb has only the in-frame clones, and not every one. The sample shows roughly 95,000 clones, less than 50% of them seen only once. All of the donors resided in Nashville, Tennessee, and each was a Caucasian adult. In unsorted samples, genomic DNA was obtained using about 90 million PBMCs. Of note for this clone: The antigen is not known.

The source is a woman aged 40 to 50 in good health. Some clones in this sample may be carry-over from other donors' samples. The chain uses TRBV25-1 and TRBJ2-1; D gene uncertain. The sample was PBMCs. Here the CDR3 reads CASSEFTHNEQFF. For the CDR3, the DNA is TGTGCCAGCAGTGAATTTACCCACAATGAGCAGTTCTTC.